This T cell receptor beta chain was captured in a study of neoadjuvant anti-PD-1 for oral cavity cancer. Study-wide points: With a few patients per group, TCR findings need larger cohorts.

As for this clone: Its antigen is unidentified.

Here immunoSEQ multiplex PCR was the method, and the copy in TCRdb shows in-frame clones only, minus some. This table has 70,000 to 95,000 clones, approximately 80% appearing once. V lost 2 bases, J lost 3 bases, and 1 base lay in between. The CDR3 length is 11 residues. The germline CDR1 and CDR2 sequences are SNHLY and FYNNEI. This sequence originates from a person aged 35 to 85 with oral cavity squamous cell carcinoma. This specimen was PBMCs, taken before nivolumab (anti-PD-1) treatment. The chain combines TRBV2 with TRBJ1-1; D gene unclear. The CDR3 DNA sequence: TGTGCCAGCAGTGAATACACTGAAGCTTTCTTT. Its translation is CASSEYTEAFF.